Below are 10 T cell receptor beta chains sequenced from a single sample in a study of blood T cell repertoires in COVID-19. Method: immunoSEQ multiplex PCR; TCRdb's copy keeps in-frame clones and lacks some. The table has about 49,000 clones, 80% to 85% seen once. The sequenced material came from peripheral blood. The origin of the receptors is a woman aged 80 or over with COVID-19, enrolled during active disease.

The J gene is TRBJ1-1, the V gene TRBV12-3 or TRBV12-4; D may be TRBD1 (6 bases). The CDR3 is 13 residues long. V was pared by 6 bases and J by 0 bases, with 8 bases between. The CDR3 DNA is TGTGCCAGCAGCAGGGGCATGAACACTGAAGCTTTCTTT. This sequence encodes CASSRGMNTEAFF.

The chain employs TRBV24-1 and TRBJ2-3; 11 bases match TRBD2. V was clipped by 0 bases and J by 9 bases; unmatched bases: 7. Germline V gene lookup returns CDR1 KGHDR and CDR2 SFDVKD. This CDR3 comprises 16 residues. The CDR3 spells CATSDLRTSGPRTQYF. The DNA for the CDR3 is TGTGCCACCAGTGATTTGCGGACTAGCGGGCCCCGGACGCAGTATTTT.

V usage is TRBV4-1 and J usage is TRBJ2-3; 7 nucleotides agree with TRBD1. There are 16 residues in the CDR3. The V gene's germline CDR1 is MGHRA and CDR2 YSYEKL. Trimming cost V 2 bases and J 0 bases; bases outside gene matches: 5. CDR3 residues: CASSQPGTASTDTQYF. CDR3 DNA: TGCGCCAGCAGCCAACCCGGGACAGCTAGCACAGATACGCAGTATTTT.

The genes are TRBV5-4 and TRBJ2-5; D possibly corresponds to TRBD1 (6 bases). The V gene lost 1 base and the J gene lost 5 bases, with 9 bases spanning the gap. CDR1 is SGHNT, CDR2 YYREEE, per germline (reference sequence). CDR3 size: 13 residues. Written as DNA, the CDR3 is TGTGCCAGCAGCTTGCAGGGGCGGGAGACCCAGTACTTC. Translation gives CASSLQGRETQYF.

The chain is built from TRBV11-1 and TRBJ2-1; 11 nucleotides agree with TRBD2. The V segment lost 2 bases and the J segment 9 bases; nucleotides outside the gene matches: 9. Germline V gives CDR1 SGHAT, CDR2 FQDESV (reference sequence). This CDR3 spans 16 amino acids. CDR3 in amino acids: CASSLFSGRALGEQFF. Written as DNA, the CDR3 is TGTGCCAGCAGCTTATTTAGCGGGAGGGCCCTCGGTGAGCAGTTCTTC.

The chain has TRBV5-1 and TRBJ2-2; TRBD1 is a possible D gene (6 bases). The CDR3 spans 14 residues. Trimming removed 3 bases at V and 2 bases at J, with 8 bases between. The germline CDR1 and CDR2 sequences are SGHRS and YFSETQ. The CDR3 loop reads CASSWTDNTGELFF. The CDR3 DNA reads TGCGCCAGCAGCTGGACAGACAACACCGGGGAGCTGTTTTTT.

The chain uses TRBV4-1 and TRBJ2-1; D remains unclear. Germline V CDR1 and CDR2: MGHRA, YSYEKL. Trimming removed 3 bases from V and 0 bases from J, with 9 bases in between. CDR3 length: 15 amino acids. This CDR3 is CASSQGPSSYNEQFF. The DNA of the CDR3 is TGCGCCAGCAGCCAGGGTCCTAGCTCCTACAATGAGCAGTTCTTC.

In this sample, this clone turned up a few times. The rearrangement uses TRBV4-2 and TRBJ1-1; D perhaps matches TRBD1 (5 bases). Germline CDR1 and CDR2: LGHNA and YNFKEQ. V gave up 1 base and J gave up 4 bases, with 10 bases separating them. CDR3 size: 14 residues. Here the CDR3 reads CASSQAGGSTEAFF. CDR3 DNA: TGTGCCAGCAGCCAAGCCGGGGGTAGCACTGAAGCTTTCTTT.

This chain joins TRBV6-6 and TRBJ1-6; D not certain. Germline CDR1 and CDR2: MNHNY and SVGAGI (reference sequence). V lost 4 bases and J 8 bases, leaving 12 bases between the germline ends. The CDR3 sequence is 14 residues long. The CDR3 sequence is CASSSLIEYSPLHF. CDR3 DNA sequence: TGTGCCAGCAGTTCCCTTATAGAGTATTCACCCCTCCACTTT.

In this sample, this clone turned up once. The rearrangement links TRBV6-1 to TRBJ2-2; TRBD1 aligns across 8 bases. Unmatched junction bases numbered 7, after V lost 3 bases and J lost 1 base. Germline loops: CDR1 MNHNS, CDR2 SASEGT. CDR3 length: 17 residues. The CDR3 sequence: CASSDKAGTGNTGELFF. The CDR3 DNA reads TGTGCCAGCAGTGACAAAGCCGGGACAGGGAACACCGGGGAGCTGTTTTTT.